These T cell receptor beta chains were read from a single sample in a study of T cells in localized non-small cell lung cancer. TCRdb's copy holds only in-frame clones and misses some; the assay was immunoSEQ multiplex PCR. Here the sample spans some 72,000 clones, 84% being singletons. Sequences were derived from peripheral blood, sampled before any cancer treatment. All receptors come from a man aged 40-75 years with stage I lung adenocarcinoma. Both conserved end residues are part of each CDR3. The order of the fields is CDR3 length, clone size, D gene, J gene, V gene, CDR3 protein, CDR3 DNA. A D gene is named only where the DNA matches it firmly. Clone size appears in some rows only: once, few, many, or a class for an expanded clone.

16 | once | TRBD2 | TRBJ2-3 | TRBV11-3 | CASSRGTSGRADTQYF | TGTGCCAGCAGCCGAGGGACTAGCGGGAGAGCAGATACGCAGTATTTT
14 | NA | NA | TRBJ1-5 | TRBV27 | CASSLWGAGQPQHF | TGTGCCAGCAGTTTATGGGGGGCCGGCCAGCCCCAGCATTTT
15 | NA | TRBD2 | TRBJ2-7 | TRBV27 | CASSRTSGKPYEQYF | TGTGCCAGCAGTAGGACTAGCGGTAAGCCCTACGAGCAGTACTTC
13 | few | NA | TRBJ1-1 | TRBV19 | CATTARVNTEAFF | TGTGCCACGACTGCAAGGGTGAACACTGAAGCTTTCTTT
13 | NA | NA | TRBJ1-1 | TRBV2 | CASTLEGDTEAFF | TGTGCCAGCACCCTAGAGGGAGATACTGAAGCTTTCTTT
14 | NA | NA | TRBJ2-7 | TRBV27 | CASSPRVMAHEQYF | TGTGCCAGCAGCCCCCGTGTTATGGCCCACGAGCAGTACTTC
16 | NA | NA | TRBJ2-3 | TRBV6-6 | CASSYSTLGTTDTQYF | TGTGCCAGCAGTTACTCGACTCTCGGGACCACAGATACGCAGTATTTT
14 | NA | NA | TRBJ1-5 | TRBV29-1 | CSVLTRGRDQPQHF | TGCAGCGTTTTGACTAGGGGAAGGGATCAGCCCCAGCATTTT
15 | NA | NA | TRBJ2-2 | TRBV5-1 | CASSSTLTGTPKLFF | TGCGCCAGCAGCTCTACACTAACCGGGACCCCCAAGCTGTTTTTT
13 | few | NA | TRBJ1-2 | TRBV18 | CASSPGEVYGYTF | TGTGCCAGCTCACCAGGGGAGGTCTATGGCTACACCTTC
14 | once | TRBD2 | TRBJ2-1 | TRBV5-6 | CASSLSGGTSEQFF | TGTGCCAGCAGCTTAAGCGGGGGGACATCGGAGCAGTTCTTC
16 | NA | NA | TRBJ2-5 | TRBV5-4 | CASSLPRGARQETQYF | TGTGCCAGCAGCCTTCCACGGGGGGCCCGACAAGAGACCCAGTACTTC
16 | NA | TRBD2 | TRBJ2-7 | TRBV7-3 | CASSPYGGALSYEQYF | TGTGCCAGCAGCCCATACGGGGGGGCCCTCTCCTACGAGCAGTACTTC
15 | NA | TRBD1 | TRBJ2-5 | TRBV7-6 | CASSLPGQGAETQYF | TGTGCCAGCAGCTTGCCGGGACAGGGGGCGGAGACCCAGTACTTC
14 | few | TRBD1 | TRBJ1-1 | TRBV6-1 | CASRGQGAGTEAFF | TGTGCCAGCAGGGGACAGGGGGCAGGGACTGAAGCTTTCTTT
13 | NA | NA | TRBJ1-1 | TRBV7-3 | CASSRREGTEAFF | TGTGCCAGCAGCCGCAGGGAGGGCACTGAAGCTTTCTTT
15 | NA | NA | TRBJ2-7 | TRBV9 | CASSRQGHRAYEQYF | TGTGCCAGCAGTCGTCAGGGTCACAGGGCCTACGAGCAGTACTTC
17 | once | NA | TRBJ2-3 | TRBV9 | CASSLWDSPGPADTQYF | TGTGCCAGCAGCCTATGGGACTCCCCAGGCCCGGCAGATACGCAGTATTTT
14 | NA | TRBD1 | TRBJ1-1 | TRBV5-1 | CASSRQGANTEAFF | TGCGCCAGCAGCCGACAGGGGGCGAACACTGAAGCTTTCTTT
16 | NA | TRBD1 | TRBJ1-1 | TRBV7-8 | CASSVRDRGRMTEAFF | TGTGCCAGCAGCGTCCGGGACAGGGGGCGTATGACTGAAGCTTTCTTT
16 | NA | NA | TRBJ2-7 | TRBV5-6 | CASRKGLALSSYEQYF | TGTGCCAGCAGGAAAGGGTTAGCGCTAAGCTCCTACGAGCAGTACTTC
15 | NA | NA | TRBJ1-2 | TRBV6-1 | CASSDKRGRLYGYTF | TGTGCCAGCAGTGACAAGCGAGGGCGGTTATATGGCTACACCTTC
13 | NA | NA | TRBJ2-7 | TRBV2 | CASRFQPTYEQYF | TGTGCCAGCAGGTTCCAACCCACCTACGAGCAGTACTTC
13 | NA | NA | TRBJ1-1 | TRBV18 | CASSASVDTEAFF | TGTGCCAGCTCAGCTTCGGTGGACACTGAAGCTTTCTTT
13 | few | NA | TRBJ1-1 | TRBV2 | CASSPYRNTEAFF | TGTGCCAGCAGTCCCTACCGGAACACTGAAGCTTTCTTT
13 | NA | NA | TRBJ2-7 | TRBV2 | CASSESGRSGQYF | TGTGCCAGCAGTGAGAGCGGACGGTCAGGGCAGTACTTC
13 | NA | NA | TRBJ2-3 | TRBV5-1 | CASSWTGQDTQYF | TGCGCCAGCAGCTGGACGGGGCAAGATACGCAGTATTTT
15 | NA | NA | TRBJ1-1 | TRBV7-3 | CASSPTAGAGKGIFF | TGTGCCAGCAGTCCGACCGCCGGGGCAGGGAAGGGAATTTTCTTT
15 | NA | TRBD2 | TRBJ2-1 | TRBV2 | CASRETSGGSSEQFF | TGTGCCAGCAGGGAGACTAGCGGGGGTAGTAGTGAGCAGTTCTTC